Shown below are 18 T cell receptor beta chains from a single sample sequenced in a study of glioma-infiltrating T cells. The iRepertoire nested amplicon-rescue multiplex PCR amplified TCR alpha and beta CDR3s from RNA. TCRdb reprocessed the multiplex PCR reads with MiXCR, giving one entry per CDR3 protein. The table includes approximately 130,000 distinct CDR3 sequences, roughly a quarter detected once. The specimen was glioma tissue, nonneoplastic brain tissue, or PBMCs (not recorded which). The receptors stem from a human donor with low-grade glioma or glioblastoma, undergoing nonglioma brain surgery, or in good health (not recorded which).

This chain joins TRBV6-1 and TRBJ2-7; 7 bases map to TRBD1. Germline V gene sequence: CDR1 MNHNS, CDR2 SASEGT. The V and J ends lost 6 bases and 7 bases, in that order; junction bases with no gene match: 18. CDR3 length: 16 amino acids. In DNA, the CDR3 is TGTGCCAGCAGCAGATCCCCCGGGACAGAGAACAATGAGCAGTACGTC. Translating gives CASSRSPGTENNEQYV.

The rearrangement joins TRBV19 to TRBJ2-1; D not resolved. Germline V gene sequence: CDR1 LNHDA, CDR2 SQIVND (reference sequence). This CDR3 has 13 residues. Between the trimmed V and J ends, which lost 4 bases and 7 bases, there was a span of 11 bases. CDR3 nucleotides: TGTGCCAGTAGTACTCCTCGGCGGAATGAGCAGTTCTTC. Translated, it gives CASSTPRRNEQFF.

This clonotype was seen only a few times. The chain recombines TRBV7-9 with TRBJ1-1; D may be TRBD1 (6 bases). CDR1 SEHNR and CDR2 FQNEAQ come from the germline V gene (reference sequence). Trimming shortened V by 5 bases and J by 4 bases, and 17 bases separated the two germline ends. CDR3 size: 15 residues. The DNA for the CDR3 is TGTGCCAGCAGCCTCCTTGCAGGGGTGGGCACTGAAGCTTTCTTT. This sequence encodes CASSLLAGVGTEAFF. Variable domain in full (rest from reference TRBV7-9 and TRBJ1-1): DTGVSQNPRHKITKRGQNVTFRCDPISEHNRLYWYRQTLGQGPEFLTYFQNEAQLEKSRLLSDRFSAERPKGSFSTLEIQRTEQGDSAMYLCASSLLAGVGTEAFFGQGTRLTVV.

A word on this clonotype: This is likely a read error, given that the CDR3 carries no conserved phenylalanine or tryptophan at its end. The gene calls are TRBV7-9 and TRBJ2-1; D unclear. The V end was cut by 3 bases, the J end by 8 bases, with 11 bases between. The CDR3 sequence is 13 residues long. Germline lookup yields CDR1 SEHNR and CDR2 FQNEAQ (reference sequence). DNA of the CDR3: TGTGCCAGCAGCTTGTACGAAACCGATGAGCAGTTCTCC. This gives the protein CASSLYETDEQFS.

The CDR3 here is CASSHRSQWGEQFF. The CDR3 region has the DNA TGTGCCAGCAGCCACAGGTCCCAGTGGGGTGAGCAGTTCTTC. This chain uses TRBV7-9 with TRBJ2-1; maybe TRBD1 (5 bases). Germline CDR1 SEHNR, CDR2 FQNEAQ (reference sequence). This CDR3 spans 14 amino acids. Trimming removed 5 bases at V and 9 bases at J, with 17 bases between.

The chain has TRBV2 and TRBJ1-2; TRBD1 is a possible D gene (6 bases). Germline-derived CDR1 and CDR2 are SNHLY and FYNNEI. Trimming shortened V by 6 bases and J by 10 bases, and 21 bases separated the two germline ends. The CDR3 is made up of 14 amino acids. This chain's CDR3 is CASSSLSDSQVYTF. CDR3 nucleotides: TGTGCCAGCAGCTCCCTGTCGGACAGCCAGGTCTACACCTTC.

This clonotype was detected only a few times. V gene TRBV2 combines with J gene TRBJ2-3, with a tentative D call TRBD1 (5 bases). Germline V gene lookup returns CDR1 SNHLY and CDR2 FYNNEI. The CDR3 length is 13 residues. Trimming cost V 6 bases and J 2 bases, with 9 bases left between them. In DNA, the CDR3 is TGTGCCAGCAGAAAAGGGGACACAGATACGCAGTATTTT. Its protein is CASRKGDTDTQYF.

This clonotype was detected only a few times. The chain combines TRBV20-1 with TRBJ1-5; D uncertain. Germline V gives CDR1 DFQATT, CDR2 SNEGSKA (reference sequence). Trimming left V 0 bases short and J 4 bases short, with 7 bases between. CDR3 length: 13 residues. The CDR3 region has the DNA TGCAGTGCTAGAGAAGTAGTAAATCAGCCCCAGCATTTT. It yields the protein CSAREVVNQPQHF.

This clonotype was counted ten times or more. The J gene is TRBJ2-1, the V gene TRBV7-2, with D uncertain. Germline loops: CDR1 SGHTA, CDR2 FQGNSA. CDR3 size: 12 residues. V was cut by 3 bases and J by 4 bases, with 4 bases left in between. The CDR3 region is CASSFRYNEQFF. The CDR3 DNA sequence: TGTGCCAGCAGCTTTAGGTACAATGAGCAGTTCTTC.

A few counts support this clonotype. The gene calls are TRBV4-1 and TRBJ2-2, with D hard to call. The length of the CDR3 is 15 residues. V lost 2 bases, J lost 5 bases, and 12 bases lay in between. Germline V gene sequence: CDR1 MGHRA, CDR2 YSYEKL. The CDR3 sequence is CASSQLIRFTGELFF. The CDR3 DNA reads as TGCGCCAGCAGCCAATTAATTAGGTTTACCGGGGAGCTGTTTTTT.

The chain has TRBV20-1 and TRBJ2-2; 7 bases fit TRBD1. In germline, CDR1 is DFQATT, CDR2 SNEGSKA (reference sequence). J was trimmed by 1 base and V by 4 bases; bases with no gene match: 3. The CDR3 contains 14 residues. CDR3 DNA sequence: TGCAGTGCTAAGGGACAGTGGAACACCGGGGAGCTGTTTTTT. Its protein is CSAKGQWNTGELFF.

This clonotype was counted many times. The chain is built from TRBV27 and TRBJ2-3, with D uncertain. This CDR3 comprises 12 residues. V lost 4 bases to trimming and J lost 6 bases, with 8 bases between them. Germline loops: CDR1 MNHEY, CDR2 SMNVEV (reference sequence). In DNA, the CDR3 is TGTGCCAGCAGTTCGACATGGGATACGCAGTATTTT. Encoded protein: CASSSTWDTQYF.

This clonotype was recorded a few times. This chain uses TRBV20-1 with TRBJ1-6, with D possibly matching TRBD1 (5 bases). V shed 3 bases and J shed 6 bases, with 21 bases lying between them. CDR1 is DFQATT and CDR2 is SNEGSKA in the germline V gene (reference sequence). This CDR3 has 17 residues. The CDR3: CSARKSGRRSLNSPLHF. As DNA, the CDR3 is TGCAGTGCTAGGAAGTCAGGGAGACGCTCCCTTAATTCACCCCTCCACTTT.

V usage is TRBV6-2 or TRBV6-3 and J usage is TRBJ2-1, with 8 bases fitting TRBD2. This CDR3 has 16 amino acids. Germline trimming cut 5 bases from V and 2 bases from J; bases unmatched to any gene: 8. Germline CDR1 MNHEY, CDR2 SVGEGT. The CDR3: CASSADPGGAYNEQFF. The CDR3 nucleotides are TGTGCCAGCAGTGCGGACCCGGGGGGGGCCTACAATGAGCAGTTCTTC.

This clonotype was seen repeatedly, ten times or more. The J gene is TRBJ2-1, the V gene TRBV6-1; possible D gene TRBD1, 6 bases. Germline CDR1 and CDR2: MNHNS and SASEGT. The CDR3 has 13 residues. Trimming took 8 bases from V and 7 from J, leaving 15 bases between them. The CDR3 DNA sequence: TGTGCCAGCGGGTTTCAGGGGCAGAATGAGCAGTTCTTC. It translates to CASGFQGQNEQFF.

Only a few counts were recorded for this clonotype. The CDR3 reads CASRPYRNSGNTIYF. The CDR3 region has the DNA TGTGCCAGCAGGCCGTACAGGAATTCTGGAAACACCATATATTTT. The chain links TRBV6-6 to TRBJ1-3, with D maybe TRBD1 (5 bases). V was pared by 6 bases and J by 1 base, with 13 bases between. This CDR3 has 15 residues. Germline CDR1 MNHNY, CDR2 SVGAGI (reference sequence).

This clonotype was recorded many times. The chain uses TRBV6-1 and TRBJ2-5, with 8 bases matching TRBD1. The CDR3 contains 13 residues. V dropped 6 bases and J dropped 4; count of bases not matched to a gene: 4. The germline gives CDR1 MNHNS, CDR2 SASEGT. CDR3 sequence reads: CASRQGARETQYF. Written as DNA, the CDR3 is TGTGCCAGCAGGCAGGGGGCGAGAGAGACCCAGTACTTC.

The V gene is TRBV19, the J gene TRBJ1-2; 10 bases are shared with TRBD1. Germline V gene data show CDR1 as LNHDA and CDR2 as SQIVND (reference sequence). CDR3 length equals 17 residues. The J segment lost 1 base and the V segment lost 0 bases, leaving 5 bases of the junction unmatched. CDR3 residues: CASSIDPGTGDNYGYTF. The CDR3 nucleotides read TGTGCCAGTAGTATAGATCCAGGGACAGGGGATAACTATGGCTACACCTTC.